This section outlines one TCR beta chain sequence together with its context. Its antigen is not identified. The junction had 5 bases not matched to a gene; V was cut back by 5 bases and J by 1 base. Germline loops: CDR1 SGHRS, CDR2 YFSETQ. This CDR3 comprises 14 residues. Vbeta (60) and Jbeta (13) primers were used in the PCR. Libraries were prepared by immunoSEQ multiplex PCR; TCRdb keeps only in-frame clonotypes and omits some of them. The sample includes about 140,000 clones, 70% to 75% of them seen just once. This entry belongs to a study of cytomegalovirus exposure and HLA in healthy donors. For the study at large: Assignment to the Caucasian-associated ancestry cluster applied to more than 75% of the roughly 420 genotyped donors. Study-wide points: Cytomegalovirus-associated status was assigned to about 180 TCR beta chains. Within a later analysis, the majority of CMV-associated TCR beta chains appeared HLA-restricted. TCR association rates varied by HLA locus in a later analysis, with DRB1 highest and HLA-C lowest.

What was sequenced was PBMCs. The chain has TRBV5-1 and TRBJ1-1; 7 nucleotides align to TRBD1. The source is a woman in her thirties or forties in good health and CMV-seronegative. The CDR3 coding sequence is TGCGCCAGCAGTAACAGGGGAGCGAACACTGAAGCTTTCTTT. This translates into CASSNRGANTEAFF.